This entry features one TCR beta chain sequence. This clone was seen a handful of times. The antigen it binds to is not known. Per-base qualities were not stored, and no clone one base away is much larger. Taken from cysteine to phenylalanine, the CDR3 has 12 residues. Only the CDR3 region is kept as DNA, spanning 36 bases read in frame from base 1. Here V drops 10 bases and J drops 4 bases, and the junction holds 6 bases not matched to any gene. The germline V gene gives CDR1 as ENHRY and CDR2 as SYGVKD. This entry is derived from a study of PD-1 blockade in classical Hodgkin lymphoma (dated by TCRdb to 2020 to 2022). Looking at the study overall: Nivolumab dosing was 3 mg/kg intravenously every 2 weeks, continuing until either disease progression or unacceptable toxicity. To define a peripheral blood immune signature of response to PD-1 blockade in classical Hodgkin lymphoma, the study combined TCR beta sequencing with CyTOF. Overall results and qualifications from the work: Only a single clinical trial cohort was studied, and what caused the repertoire differences, possibly disease activity or prior therapy, remained undefined. Baseline diversity similar to that of newly diagnosed patients was observed in trial patients achieving complete response, whereas significantly lower diversity was observed in partial responders and progressors. Diversity was lower in patients who began nivolumab less than 1 year after ASCT, so these patients were left out of later analyses to avoid confounding by immune reconstitution. Newly diagnosed patients were reported to have lower baseline TCR diversity than healthy donors, and relapsed/refractory patients were reported to have lower baseline TCR diversity still. A significant rise by C4D1 was seen in CD4+ but not CD8+ TCR diversity (p=0.0027 vs p=0.16), with the rise being most apparent in complete responders (p=0.02).

The Qiagen DNeasy kit was used to extract genomic DNA both from unsorted PBMCs and from the negatively selected CD4+ and CD8+ fractions. Using primers that anneal to V and J segments, immunoSEQ multiplex PCR amplified the TCR beta CDR3 regions. A synthetic immune receptor repertoire was used to minimize amplification bias, and any remaining bias was removed computationally after sequencing. The authors processed their data as follows. Repertoire diversity was quantified as the Shannon entropy index using custom Python scripts. The unsorted, CD4+ and CD8+ repertoires were each analyzed separately, with the exception of combined analyses, where CD4+ and CD8+ sequences were merged in silico. Clonal expansion was defined as at least a 2-fold frequency increase after treatment relative to C1D1, with a pseudocount of 0.5 for undetected baseline clones. Clones with 0 or 1 copy at C1D1 were defined as singleton clones, while clones with 2 or more copies were defined as non-singleton clones. Clones expanded in unsorted samples were assigned a CD4+, CD8+ or unknown annotation through matching of protein sequences in sorted samples from the same patient. Wilcoxon tests on paired samples were used to test diversity changes from C1D1 to C4D1. In TCRdb, the immuneACCESS table is reduced to in-frame sequences with V and J assigned. These tables do not hold every clone; where another copy was compared, an unresolved V gene accounts for under half, and the others remain unexplained. The V and J calls and clone size are taken from that table; D and trimming were inferred from the DNA. Across this sample there are approximately 19,000 clones, with around 75% seen only once. The ten largest clones take up roughly a sixth of the sample.

What the time point label conveys for this sample: cycle 2 day 1 (C2D1) of nivolumab. Every trial patient had relapsed following autologous stem cell transplantation, and prior brentuximab vedotin exposure was what differed among cohorts A, B and C. The trial cohort comprised some 60 patients with relapsed/refractory classical Hodgkin lymphoma whose best overall responses were complete response, partial response or progressive disease. Single-agent nivolumab was administered to trial patients in the multi-cohort phase II CheckMate 205 trial. An independent review committee assessed best overall response using the 2007 International Working Group response criteria. Trial PBMCs were collected just before the start of nivolumab (C1D1) and during therapy at cycle 2 day 1 and cycle 4 day 1. Peripheral blood was collected in 8 mL Vacutainer Cell Preparation Tubes, from which PBMCs were isolated by centrifugation and then cryopreserved.

The sample consisted of peripheral blood mononuclear cells (PBMCs), taken before the second cycle of nivolumab. The sequence joins TRBV10-3 to TRBJ1-2, with 7 central nucleotides matching TRBD1. The origin of this receptor is a human donor with classical Hodgkin lymphoma. The nucleotides are TGTGCCAACTCAAGGGACAGCTATGGCTACACCTTC. It specifies CANSRDSYGYTF.